This T cell receptor beta chain was observed in a study of identical twins. Template switching supplied a universal primer site; unique molecular identifiers were carried on the cDNA. TCRdb recomputed calls from the 5' RACE reads with MiXCR, one row per CDR3 protein. The sample yields some 500,000 distinct CDR3 sequences, over 8.5% seen once. For this clonotype: No antigen is known for it.

Study-wide findings and caveats: Fewer insertions marked abundant cord blood beta clonotypes; young adult naive trended weakly, memory not at all. Models, which agreed with sharing between unrelated individuals, nonetheless underestimated the out-of-frame TCR alpha sharing seen in monozygotic twins. Zero-insertion findings could be partly confounded by invariant cells (MAIT and iNKT cells).

The trim removed 4 bases at V and 2 bases at J, leaving 8 bases unmatched. Germline assignment: CDR1 SGDLS and CDR2 YYNGEE. CDR3 size: 15 residues. The sample was also linked to a second study, of yellow fever vaccine responses in identical twins.

V and J are TRBV9 and TRBJ2-7; 8 positions match TRBD2. This receptor was taken from a woman in her late teens or twenties in good health. Sequenced sample: PBMCs. The CDR3 sequence is CASSSPGREAYEQYF. The CDR3 coding sequence is TGTGCCAGCAGCTCCCCTGGGCGGGAGGCCTACGAGCAGTACTTC.